The clone carrying this T cell receptor beta chain was counted once. This sample was taken from a study of CD8 T cells in Susac syndrome. An input of roughly 0.45 to 1 ug of RNA was subjected to reverse transcription using random hexamers. Amplification of TCR beta CDR3 by immunoSEQ multiplex PCR spanned 54 Vbeta and 13 Jbeta. Each CDR3 protein is one row after TCRdb ran MiXCR on the immunoSEQ multiplex PCR reads. This table has 100,000 to 150,000 distinct CDR3 sequences, 85% to 95% appearing once. V was cut by 2 bases and J by 10 bases, with 15 bases left in between. The CDR3 is 14 amino acids. The germline CDR1 and CDR2 sequences are GTSNPN and SVGIG (reference sequence).

This clonotype originated in a human donor with multiple sclerosis. The V and J genes are TRBV30 and TRBJ1-6, with D maybe TRBD1 (5 bases). Sequencing was carried out using CD4+ T cells from PBMCs. The CDR3 region has the DNA TGTGCCTGGAGTAGAGGCAGGGAAAACTCACCCCTCCACTTT. The encoded protein is CAWSRGRENSPLHF.